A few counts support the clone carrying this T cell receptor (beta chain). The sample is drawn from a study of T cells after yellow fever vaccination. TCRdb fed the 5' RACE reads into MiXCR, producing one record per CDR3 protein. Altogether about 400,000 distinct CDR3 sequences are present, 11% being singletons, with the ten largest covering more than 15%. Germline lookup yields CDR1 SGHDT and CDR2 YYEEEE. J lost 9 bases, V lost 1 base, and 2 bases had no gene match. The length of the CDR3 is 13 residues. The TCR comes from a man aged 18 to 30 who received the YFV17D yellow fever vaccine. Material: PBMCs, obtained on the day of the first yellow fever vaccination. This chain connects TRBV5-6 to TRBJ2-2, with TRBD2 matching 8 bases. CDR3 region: CASSLSGGRELFF. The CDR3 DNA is TGTGCCAGCAGCTTGAGCGGGGGCAGGGAGCTGTTTTTT.